Listed here are 9 T cell receptor beta chains from one sample, sequenced in a study of CD8 T cells in ankylosing spondylitis. TCRdb itself ran the 5' RACE reads through MiXCR, one entry per CDR3 protein. The sample carries around 210,000 distinct CDR3 sequences, 8.2% recorded once. Sequenced sample: blood, either unsorted or a sorted T cell fraction (not recorded which). These receptors all stem from a female donor with ankylosing spondylitis or in good health (not recorded which).

The rearrangement joins TRBV20-1 to TRBJ2-1, with 10 bases fitting TRBD2. Per germline, CDR1 DFQATT and CDR2 SNEGSKA (reference sequence). Losses at the gene ends were 6 bases for V and 4 bases for J; bases not matched to a gene: 6. This CDR3 is 14 amino acids long. The CDR3 sequence is CSAPTLAGYNEQFF. The CDR3 bases are TGCAGTGCCCCAACACTAGCGGGGTACAATGAGCAGTTCTTC.

This clonotype has at least ten counts. V is TRBV5-1 and J is TRBJ2-2; D is perhaps TRBD2 (6 bases). CDR1 SGHRS and CDR2 YFSETQ come from the germline V gene. The CDR3 has 16 residues. V was trimmed by 0 bases and J by 1 base, leaving 10 bases between them. DNA of the CDR3: TGCGCCAGCAGCTTGGAGGCGGGACTGAACACCGGGGAGCTGTTTTTT. This codes for CASSLEAGLNTGELFF.

This clonotype was counted ten times or more. V usage is TRBV12-3 or TRBV12-4 and J usage is TRBJ1-1; no clear D gene. The length of the CDR3 is 14 residues. Trimming removed 3 bases from V and 0 bases from J, with 8 bases in between. CDR3 sequence (DNA): TGTGCCAGCAGTTTGGCAGGATTGAACACTGAAGCTTTCTTT. Translation gives CASSLAGLNTEAFF.

This clonotype was seen repeatedly, ten times or more. The chain uses TRBV5-1 and TRBJ2-1; D might be TRBD2 (6 bases). The CDR3 totals 15 residues. The germline V gene has CDR1 SGHRS and CDR2 YFSETQ. Trimming took off 0 bases at V and 4 bases at J, with 11 bases between the two ends. This CDR3 is CASSLALGGYNEQFF. The CDR3 DNA follows: TGCGCCAGCAGCTTGGCCCTGGGGGGATACAATGAGCAGTTCTTC.

This clonotype was recorded many times. The chain is built from TRBV19 and TRBJ2-7; no clear D. Germline V gives CDR1 LNHDA, CDR2 SQIVND (reference sequence). The CDR3 runs to 12 residues. V was cut by 3 bases and J by 6 bases, with 9 bases left in between. The CDR3, as DNA: TGTGCCAGTAGTATCCCGACCGGCGAGCAGTACTTC. Protein sequence: CASSIPTGEQYF.

This clonotype was seen at least ten times. The V call is TRBV12-3 or TRBV12-4, the J call TRBJ1-2; no clear D. The CDR3 sequence is 12 residues long. Trimming shortened V by 2 bases and J by 5 bases, and 6 bases separated the two germline ends. CDR3 nucleotide sequence: TGTGCCAGCAGTTTAAAAGAGTATGGCTACACCTTC. Its protein is CASSLKEYGYTF.

This clonotype was found many times. The genes are TRBV6-2 or TRBV6-3 and TRBJ2-2, with 8 bases fitting TRBD2. The CDR3 sequence is 12 residues long. The germline V gene encodes CDR1 MNHEY and CDR2 SVGEGT. The J segment lost 6 bases and the V segment lost 10 bases, leaving 4 bases of the junction unmatched. The CDR3 sequence is CATGRGAGELFF. DNA for the CDR3: TGTGCCACCGGGAGGGGGGCCGGGGAGCTGTTTTTT.

At least ten counts were recorded for this clonotype. This chain links TRBV29-1 with TRBJ1-5; no clear D gene. The CDR3 consists of 14 residues. Trimming took 4 bases from V and 2 from J, leaving 12 bases between them. Germline V gene data show CDR1 as SQVTM and CDR2 as ANQGSEA. Here the CDR3 reads CSVASGFGNQPQHF. CDR3 sequence (DNA): TGCAGCGTTGCCAGTGGGTTTGGCAATCAGCCCCAGCATTTT. The full variable domain, rest sourced from reference TRBV29-1 and TRBJ1-5, is SAVISQKPSRDICQRGTSLTIQCQVDSQVTMMFWYRQQPGQSLTLIATANQGSEATYESGFVIDKFPISRPNLTFSTLTVSNMSPEDSSIYLCSVASGFGNQPQHFGDGTRLSIL.

This clonotype has at least ten counts. The chain has TRBV5-1 and TRBJ1-4; D perhaps matches TRBD1 (6 bases). V was clipped by 4 bases and J by 8 bases, with 12 bases between them. CDR3 length equals 13 residues. In germline, CDR1 is SGHRS, CDR2 YFSETQ. The CDR3 reads CASSRDQGEKLFF. The CDR3 region has the DNA TGCGCCAGCAGCCGTGACCAGGGGGAAAAACTGTTTTTT.